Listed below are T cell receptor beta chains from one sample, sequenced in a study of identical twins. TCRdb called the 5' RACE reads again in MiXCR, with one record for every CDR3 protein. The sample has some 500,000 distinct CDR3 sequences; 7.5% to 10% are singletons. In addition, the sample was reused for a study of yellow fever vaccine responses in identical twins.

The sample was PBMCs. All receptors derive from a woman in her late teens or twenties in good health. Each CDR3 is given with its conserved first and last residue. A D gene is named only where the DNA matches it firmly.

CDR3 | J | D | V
CASSQEIGQYNSPLHF | TRBJ1-6 | - | TRBV4-1
CASSPDRSSYNEQFF | TRBJ2-1 | - | TRBV4-3
CASSYAPIDLNYGYTF | TRBJ1-2 | - | TRBV6-5
CASTDRGVSYEQYF | TRBJ2-7 | TRBD1 | TRBV12-3/TRBV12-4
CVGGPDYTTGTDTQYF | TRBJ2-3 | - | TRBV29-1
CASSLGQGANTEAFF | TRBJ1-1 | TRBD1 | TRBV12-3/TRBV12-4
CASSYGTSGPTYNEQFF | TRBJ2-1 | TRBD2 | TRBV6-5
CASSLEPGTSYEQYF | TRBJ2-7 | - | TRBV5-1
CASSLFPGNEQYF | TRBJ2-7 | - | TRBV27
CSARVGLAGFSYNEQFF | TRBJ2-1 | TRBD2 | TRBV20-1
CSALGIYYNEQFF | TRBJ2-1 | - | TRBV20-1
CATMDGSSYNEQFF | TRBJ2-1 | - | TRBV24-1
CASSSAGRTDTQYF | TRBJ2-3 | - | TRBV28
CASSEQGNQPQHF | TRBJ1-5 | - | TRBV7-8
CSAREAEQYF | TRBJ2-7 | - | TRBV20-1